This T cell receptor (beta chain) is from a study of blood T cell repertoires in COVID-19. Study summary: There were acute and convalescent COVID-19 samples, and they came from the United States, Italy and Spain. In each case, the material was cDNA or gDNA derived from T cells, B-cell-depleted T cells, or PBMCs.

This CDR3 is 19 amino acids long. Original analysis: Amplified reference gene primers provided the basis for estimating nucleated cell counts. Using immunoSEQ multiplex PCR, the repertoire was profiled, and TCRdb retains in-frame clones only, with some absent. That table gives V, J and clone size, and the DNA gave D and trimming. The sample holds 150,000 or so clones; over 90% are singletons and the top ten take 0.5% to 0.6%. Sequencing was performed on peripheral blood. This chain uses TRBV21-1 with TRBJ2-1; no check of the table's D call, TRBD2, against the DNA was made. TRBV21-1 is tagged as a pseudogene. The clonotype originates from a man in his fifties or sixties with acute or convalescent COVID-19. Written as DNA, the CDR3 is TGTGCCAGCAGCAAAGCGCTTCCTAGCGGGAGGCCCCGCAATAATGAGCAGTTCTTC. This codes for CASSKALPSGRPRNNEQFF.